This T cell receptor (beta chain) was identified in a study of T cell clonality in common variable immunodeficiency. General study points: Compared with healthy controls, CVID subjects showed increased TCRbeta clonality, mostly in about a third. Fewer deletions and N-nucleotide insertions were reportedly seen in common variable immunodeficiency TCR beta sequences.

Control and CVID samples contributed equal amounts of genomic DNA. The assay was immunoSEQ multiplex PCR, and TCRdb's table has in-frame clones only and misses some. This sample has over 30,000 clones, each found more than once. This clone was counted ten times or more. The antigen remains undetermined. This receptor was obtained from a human donor with common variable immunodeficiency. The specimen sequenced was peripheral blood mononuclear cells.

The CDR3 loop reads CASSQRWRDSSSYNEQFF. CDR3 DNA (partial): TGTGCCAGCAGCCAAAGATGGCGGGACTCAAGCTCCTACAATGAG. The rearrangement links TRBV3-1 (or the pseudogene TRBV3-2) to TRBJ2-1, with D possibly being TRBD2 (6 bases). The read comes to an end 3 residues before the CDR3 does, leaving the germline J gene to fill in the end. Per the germline V gene, CDR1 is LGHDT and CDR2 is YNNKEL (reference sequence). The CDR3 runs to 18 residues. V was shortened by 2 bases and J by 0 bases, with 17 bases between the two germline ends.